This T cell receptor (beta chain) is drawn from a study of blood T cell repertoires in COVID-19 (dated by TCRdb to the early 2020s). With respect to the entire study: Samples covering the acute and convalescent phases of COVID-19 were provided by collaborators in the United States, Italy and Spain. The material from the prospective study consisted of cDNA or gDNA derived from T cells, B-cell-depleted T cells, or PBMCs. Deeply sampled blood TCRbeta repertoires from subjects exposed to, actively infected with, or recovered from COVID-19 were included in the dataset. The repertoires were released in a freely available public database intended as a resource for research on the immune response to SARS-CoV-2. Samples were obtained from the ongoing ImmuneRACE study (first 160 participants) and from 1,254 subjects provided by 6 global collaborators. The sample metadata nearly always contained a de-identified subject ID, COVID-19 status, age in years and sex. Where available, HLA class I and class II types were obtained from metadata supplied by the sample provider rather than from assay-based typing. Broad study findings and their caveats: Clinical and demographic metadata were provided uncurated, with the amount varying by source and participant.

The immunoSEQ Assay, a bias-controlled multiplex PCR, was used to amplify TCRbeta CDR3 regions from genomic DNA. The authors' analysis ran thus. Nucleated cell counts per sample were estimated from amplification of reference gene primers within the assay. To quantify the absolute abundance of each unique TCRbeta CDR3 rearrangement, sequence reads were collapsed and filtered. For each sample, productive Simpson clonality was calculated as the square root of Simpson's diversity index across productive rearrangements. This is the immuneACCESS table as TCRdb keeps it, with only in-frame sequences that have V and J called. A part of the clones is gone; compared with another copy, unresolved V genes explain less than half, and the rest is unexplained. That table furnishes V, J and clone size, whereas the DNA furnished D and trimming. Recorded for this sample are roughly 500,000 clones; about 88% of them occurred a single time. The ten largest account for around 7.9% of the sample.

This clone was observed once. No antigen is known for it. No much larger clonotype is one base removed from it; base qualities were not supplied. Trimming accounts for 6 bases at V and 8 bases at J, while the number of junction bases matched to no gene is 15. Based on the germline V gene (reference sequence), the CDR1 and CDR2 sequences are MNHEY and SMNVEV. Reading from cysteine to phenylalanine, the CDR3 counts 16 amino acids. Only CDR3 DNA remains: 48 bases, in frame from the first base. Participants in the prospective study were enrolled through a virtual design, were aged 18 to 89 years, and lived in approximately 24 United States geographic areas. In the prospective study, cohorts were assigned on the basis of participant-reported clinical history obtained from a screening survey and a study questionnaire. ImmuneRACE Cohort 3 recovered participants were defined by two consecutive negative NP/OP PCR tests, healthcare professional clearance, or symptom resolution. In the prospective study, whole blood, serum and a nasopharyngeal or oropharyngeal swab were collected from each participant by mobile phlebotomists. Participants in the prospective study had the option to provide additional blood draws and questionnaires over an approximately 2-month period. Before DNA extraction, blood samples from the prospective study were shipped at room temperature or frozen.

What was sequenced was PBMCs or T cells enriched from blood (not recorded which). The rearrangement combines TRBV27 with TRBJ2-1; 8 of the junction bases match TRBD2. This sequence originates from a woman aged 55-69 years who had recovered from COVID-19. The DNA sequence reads TGTGCCAGCAGCTCGGGAGGGGGGGCCTTGGGAGATGAGCAGTTCTTC. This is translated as CASSSGGGALGDEQFF.